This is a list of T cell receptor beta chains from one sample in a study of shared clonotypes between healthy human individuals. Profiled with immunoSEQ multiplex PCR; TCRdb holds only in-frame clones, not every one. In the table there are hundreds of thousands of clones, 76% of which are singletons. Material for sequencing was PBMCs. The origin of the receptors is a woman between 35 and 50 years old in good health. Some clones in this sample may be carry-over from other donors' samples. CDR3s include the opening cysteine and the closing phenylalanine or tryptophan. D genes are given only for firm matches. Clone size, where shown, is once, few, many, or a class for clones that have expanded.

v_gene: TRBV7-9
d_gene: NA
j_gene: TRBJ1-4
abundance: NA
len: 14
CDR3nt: TGTGCCAGCAGCTCGGACCCGGGAGGAGAAAAACTGTTTTTT
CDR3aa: CASSSDPGGEKLFF

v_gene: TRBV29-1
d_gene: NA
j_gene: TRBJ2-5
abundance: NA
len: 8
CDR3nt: TGCAGCGCGGAGACCCAGTACTTC
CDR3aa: CSAETQYF

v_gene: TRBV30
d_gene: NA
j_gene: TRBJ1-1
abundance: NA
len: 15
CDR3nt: TGTGCCTGGACCCCCCTTGACAGGATAAGCACTGAAGCTTTCTTT
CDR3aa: CAWTPLDRISTEAFF

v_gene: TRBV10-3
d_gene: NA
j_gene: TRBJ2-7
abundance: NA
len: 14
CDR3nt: TGTGCCATCACCTTTAGCGGTGACTCCTACGAGCAGTACTTC
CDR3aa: CAITFSGDSYEQYF

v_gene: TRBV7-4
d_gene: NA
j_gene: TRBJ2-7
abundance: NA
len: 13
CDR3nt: TGTGCCAGCAGCGGGAGACACTCCTACGAGCAGTACTTC
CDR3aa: CASSGRHSYEQYF

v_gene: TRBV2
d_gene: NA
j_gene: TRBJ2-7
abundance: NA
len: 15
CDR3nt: TGTGCCAGCAGTGGTGGGGCAGGGAAAAAATACGGGCAGTACTTC
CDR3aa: CASSGGAGKKYGQYF

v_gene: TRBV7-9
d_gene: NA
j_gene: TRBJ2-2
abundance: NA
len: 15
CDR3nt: TGTGCCAGCAGCTTGGGGACGAGTAACACCGGGGAGCTGTTTTTT
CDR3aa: CASSLGTSNTGELFF

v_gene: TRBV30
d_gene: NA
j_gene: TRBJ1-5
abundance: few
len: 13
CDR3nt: TGTGCCTGGAGTTCCGGCAGGGATCAGCCCCAGCATTTT
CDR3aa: CAWSSGRDQPQHF

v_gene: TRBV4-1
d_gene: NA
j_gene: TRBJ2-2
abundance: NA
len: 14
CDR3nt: TGCGCCAGCAGCCAAGGACACAACACCGGGGAGCTGTTTTTT
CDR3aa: CASSQGHNTGELFF

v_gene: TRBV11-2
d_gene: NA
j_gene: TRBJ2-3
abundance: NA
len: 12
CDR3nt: TGTGCCAGCAGCTTAGCCCCAGATACGCAGTATTTT
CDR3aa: CASSLAPDTQYF

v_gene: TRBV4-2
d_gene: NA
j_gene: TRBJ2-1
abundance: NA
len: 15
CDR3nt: TGTGCCAGCAGCACCGGGGAGAGAACCTACAATGAGCAGTTCTTC
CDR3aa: CASSTGERTYNEQFF

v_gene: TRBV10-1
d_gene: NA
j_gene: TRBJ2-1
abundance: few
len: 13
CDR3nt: TGCGCCAGCAGTAAGGGACTTCTGGATGAGCAGTTCTTC
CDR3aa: CASSKGLLDEQFF

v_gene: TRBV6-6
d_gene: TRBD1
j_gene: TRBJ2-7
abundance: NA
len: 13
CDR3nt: TGTGCCAGCAGTAGGGACAGAACCTACGAGCAGTACTTC
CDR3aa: CASSRDRTYEQYF

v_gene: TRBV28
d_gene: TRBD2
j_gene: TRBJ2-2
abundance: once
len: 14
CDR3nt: TGTGCCAGCAGCACTAGCGGGAGAGGCGGGGAGCTGTTTTTT
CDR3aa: CASSTSGRGGELFF

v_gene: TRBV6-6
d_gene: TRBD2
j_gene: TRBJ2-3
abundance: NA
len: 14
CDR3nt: TGTGCCACTAGAGCGGGGTCTAGCACAGATACGCAGTATTTT
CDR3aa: CATRAGSSTDTQYF

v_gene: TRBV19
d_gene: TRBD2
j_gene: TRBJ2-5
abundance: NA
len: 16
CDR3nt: TGTGCCAGTAGTATTGGGCTTGGGGCGGGGGAAGAGACCCAGTACTTC
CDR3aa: CASSIGLGAGEETQYF

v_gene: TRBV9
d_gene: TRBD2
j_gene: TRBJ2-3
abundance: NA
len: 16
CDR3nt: TGTGCCAGCAGCGGAATAGGAGCGGGAGCGGGGGATACGCAGTATTTT
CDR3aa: CASSGIGAGAGDTQYF

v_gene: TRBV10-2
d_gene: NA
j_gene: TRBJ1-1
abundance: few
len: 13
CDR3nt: TGCGCCAGCAGTGAGAACACGAACACTGAAGCTTTCTTT
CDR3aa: CASSENTNTEAFF

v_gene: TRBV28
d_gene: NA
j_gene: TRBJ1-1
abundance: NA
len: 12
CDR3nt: TGTGCCAGCAGGGGCGGTTACACTGAAGCTTTCTTT
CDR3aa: CASRGGYTEAFF

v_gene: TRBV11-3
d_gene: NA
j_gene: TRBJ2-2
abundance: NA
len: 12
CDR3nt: TGTGCCAGCAGCCGAAACACCGGGGAGCTGTTTTTT
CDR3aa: CASSRNTGELFF

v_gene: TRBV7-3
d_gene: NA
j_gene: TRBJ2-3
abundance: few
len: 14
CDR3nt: TGTGCCAGCACCCCGGCGGGCGGCTCTGGTACGCAGTATTTT
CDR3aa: CASTPAGGSGTQYF

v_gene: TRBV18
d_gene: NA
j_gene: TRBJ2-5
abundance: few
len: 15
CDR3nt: TGTGCCAGCTCACCACCCACACAGGGTGGGGAGACCCAGTACTTC
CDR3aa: CASSPPTQGGETQYF

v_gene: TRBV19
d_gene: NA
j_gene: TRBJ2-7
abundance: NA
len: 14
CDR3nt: TGTGCCAGTAGTGCCCGGGGGAAACGCTACGAGCAGTACTTC
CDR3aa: CASSARGKRYEQYF

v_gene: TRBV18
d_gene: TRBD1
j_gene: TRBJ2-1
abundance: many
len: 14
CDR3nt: TGTGCCAGCTCACCCGGGACAGGGGGTAATGAGCAGTTCTTC
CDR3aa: CASSPGTGGNEQFF

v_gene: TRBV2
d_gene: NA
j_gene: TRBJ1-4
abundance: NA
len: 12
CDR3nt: TGTGCCAGCAGTGGACTCGCTGAAAAACTGTTTTTT
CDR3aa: CASSGLAEKLFF

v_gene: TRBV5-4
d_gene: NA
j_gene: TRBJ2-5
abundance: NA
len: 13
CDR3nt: TGTGCCAGCAGCTCCGACCGTCAAGAGACCCAGTACTTC
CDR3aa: CASSSDRQETQYF

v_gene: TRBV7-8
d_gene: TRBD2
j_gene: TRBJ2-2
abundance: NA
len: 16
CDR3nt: TGTGCCAGCAGCTTAATCCCAGCGGGAAATCTCGGGGAGCTGTTTTTT
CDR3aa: CASSLIPAGNLGELFF

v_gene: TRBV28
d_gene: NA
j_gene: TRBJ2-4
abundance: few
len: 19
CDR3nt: TGTGCCAGCAGTGGGAGGGGGATACGGCGGCGGGCCGATCTAAACATTCAGTACTTC
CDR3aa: CASSGRGIRRRADLNIQYF

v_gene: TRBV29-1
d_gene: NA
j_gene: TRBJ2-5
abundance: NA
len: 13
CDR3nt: TGCAGCGTCGCCCCGGGGCTTCAAGAGACCCAGTACTTC
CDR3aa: CSVAPGLQETQYF

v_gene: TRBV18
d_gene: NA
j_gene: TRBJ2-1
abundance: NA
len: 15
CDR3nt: TGTGCCAGCTCACCGCTGGGTGCTGAGTACAGTGAGCAGTTCTTC
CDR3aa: CASSPLGAEYSEQFF

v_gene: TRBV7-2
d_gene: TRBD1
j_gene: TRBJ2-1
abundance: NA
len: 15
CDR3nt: TGTGCCAGCAGCGATCAGGGGGCGCTTGCCAATGAGCAGTTCTTC
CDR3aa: CASSDQGALANEQFF

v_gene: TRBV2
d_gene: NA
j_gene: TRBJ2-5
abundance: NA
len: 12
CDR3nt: TGTGCCAGCAGGAGTATGGGAGAGACCCAGTACTTC
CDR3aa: CASRSMGETQYF

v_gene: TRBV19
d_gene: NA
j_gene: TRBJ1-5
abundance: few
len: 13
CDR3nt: TGTGCCAGTAGTGTGGGGGCGCCTCAGCCCCAGCATTTT
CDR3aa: CASSVGAPQPQHF

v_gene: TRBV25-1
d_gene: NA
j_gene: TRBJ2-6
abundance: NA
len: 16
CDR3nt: TGTGCCAGCAGTGAATCTAAAGGCTCTGGGGCCAACGTCCTGACTTTC
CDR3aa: CASSESKGSGANVLTF

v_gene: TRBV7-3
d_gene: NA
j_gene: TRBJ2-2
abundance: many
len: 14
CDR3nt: TGTGCCAGCAGCAAATATACGAACACCGGGGAGCTGTTTTTT
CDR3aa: CASSKYTNTGELFF

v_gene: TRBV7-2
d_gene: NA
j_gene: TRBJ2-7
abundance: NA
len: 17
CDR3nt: TGTGCCAGCAGCATAGGGCCGATAAGTGTAGCCACCTACGAGCAGTACTTC
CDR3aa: CASSIGPISVATYEQYF

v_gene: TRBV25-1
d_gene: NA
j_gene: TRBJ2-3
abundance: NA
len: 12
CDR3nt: TGTGCCAGCAGCGAATGGACAGATACGCAGTATTTT
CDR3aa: CASSEWTDTQYF

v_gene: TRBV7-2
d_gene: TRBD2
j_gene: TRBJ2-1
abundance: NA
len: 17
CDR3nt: TGTGCCAGCAGCCCGGGACTAGCGCTAAGCTCCTACAATGAGCAGTTCTTC
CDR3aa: CASSPGLALSSYNEQFF

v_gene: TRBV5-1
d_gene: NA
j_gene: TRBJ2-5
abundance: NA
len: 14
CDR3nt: TGCGCCAGCAGCTTGATGGGGGGCGCAGAGACCCAGTACTTC
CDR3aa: CASSLMGGAETQYF

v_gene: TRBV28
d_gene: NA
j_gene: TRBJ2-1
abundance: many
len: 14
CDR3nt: TGTGCCAGCAGATCCCGAAGCTCCTACAATGAGCAGTTCTTC
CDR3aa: CASRSRSSYNEQFF

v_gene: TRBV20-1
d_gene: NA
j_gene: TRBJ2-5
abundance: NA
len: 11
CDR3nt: TGCAGTGATAGCCTAGCACAGACCCAGTACTTC
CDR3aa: CSDSLAQTQYF

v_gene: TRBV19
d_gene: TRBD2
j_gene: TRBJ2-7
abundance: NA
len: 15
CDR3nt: TGTGCCAGTAGTATAGGACTAGCGGTATCCTACGAGCAGTACTTC
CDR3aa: CASSIGLAVSYEQYF

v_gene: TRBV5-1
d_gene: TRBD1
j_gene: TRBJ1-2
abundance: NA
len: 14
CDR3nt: TGCGCCAGCAGCTTAGGGACAGCTAACTATGGCTACACCTTC
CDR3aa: CASSLGTANYGYTF

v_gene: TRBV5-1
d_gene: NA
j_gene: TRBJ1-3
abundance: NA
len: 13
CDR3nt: TGCGCCAGCAGCCCGACTCAAGGAAACACCATATATTTT
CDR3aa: CASSPTQGNTIYF

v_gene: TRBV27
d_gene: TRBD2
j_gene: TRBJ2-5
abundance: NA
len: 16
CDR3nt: TGTGCCAGCAGGGGACTAGCGGGAGCTCTCCAAGAGACCCAGTACTTC
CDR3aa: CASRGLAGALQETQYF